A selection of T cell receptor beta chains follows, all from one sample in a study of T-cell memory formation after mild COVID-19. TCRdb re-derived calls from the 5' RACE reads in MiXCR, one entry per CDR3 protein. The table records approximately 480,000 distinct CDR3 sequences, 18% of them present only once. The source material was PBMCs or a T cell subset sorted from them (not recorded which). The receptors shown here come from an adult woman who had mild COVID-19 (a few samples of this study predate the infection). Cell type and time point are not known. The CDR3 runs from the conserved cysteine through the conserved F or W. A D gene is named only where the DNA matches it firmly. Clone sizes are given selectively: once, few, many, or a class where the clone is expanded.

CDR3nt	CDR3aa	d_gene	abundance	j_gene	v_gene
TGTGCCAGCAGCTTAGGCAGAGTGAGCCATCAGCCCCAGCATTTT	CASSLGRVSHQPQHF	.	.	TRBJ1-5	TRBV7-2
TGCGCCAGCAGCTTGGAATCCCCGGACAGATACACTGAAGCTTTCTTT	CASSLESPDRYTEAFF	.	.	TRBJ1-1	TRBV5-1
TGCAGTGCTAGTCGGTACAATGAGCAGTTCTTC	CSASRYNEQFF	.	few	TRBJ2-1	TRBV20-1
TGTGCCAGCAGCGTTCCGGGACAGGGGGTAACCGGGGAGCTGTTTTTT	CASSVPGQGVTGELFF	TRBD1	.	TRBJ2-2	TRBV11-2
TGTGCCAGCAGTTACCAGAGGAGCGGGAGCATCGCCTACGAGCAGTACTTC	CASSYQRSGSIAYEQYF	TRBD2	few	TRBJ2-7	TRBV6-5
TGCGCCAGAAGCCAAGATAACCGGGACACCTCCTACGAGCAGTACTTC	CARSQDNRDTSYEQYF	.	few	TRBJ2-7	TRBV4-3
TGTGCCAGCAGAAGGGATAGCGTCTACTACGAGCAGTACTTC	CASRRDSVYYEQYF	.	.	TRBJ2-7	TRBV2
TGTGCCAGCAGCTTAGGGACAGCATTAAACCGGGCAGAGCAGTACTTC	CASSLGTALNRAEQYF	.	.	TRBJ2-7	TRBV7-2
TGTGCCAGCAGCTTAGTGAAGGGACCCCGGCGCAATGAGCAGTTCTTC	CASSLVKGPRRNEQFF	.	few	TRBJ2-1	TRBV11-2
TGTGCCAGCAGTGAACAGCTCCCTAACTATGGCTACACCTTC	CASSEQLPNYGYTF	.	few	TRBJ1-2	TRBV6-1
TGTGCCAGCAGTTTAGGGCAGTTGAGGGGGGTAGCCCAGCATTTT	CASSLGQLRGVAQHF	.	few	TRBJ1-5	TRBV12-3/TRBV12-4
TGTGCCAGCAGCTCAAGACAGCTCGGGGAGCTGTTTTTT	CASSSRQLGELFF	.	few	TRBJ2-2	TRBV12-3/TRBV12-4
TGTGCCAGCAGCGTAGGGTTCATACTAGCGGGGGGACAAGAGACCCAGTACTTC	CASSVGFILAGGQETQYF	TRBD2	few	TRBJ2-5	TRBV9
TGCAGCGTTGAAGTAGGGGAAAACCTTCAAGAGACCCAGTACTTC	CSVEVGENLQETQYF	.	.	TRBJ2-5	TRBV29-1
TGTGCCAGCAGAAAGGGGCAGCTCGGTGAAAAACTGTTTTTT	CASRKGQLGEKLFF	.	.	TRBJ1-4	TRBV27
TGCAGTACCACAGGGAGCCTCACAGATACGCAGTATTTT	CSTTGSLTDTQYF	.	.	TRBJ2-3	TRBV20-1
TGCGCCAGCAGCGTGGCAAACCAAGAGACCCAGTACTTC	CASSVANQETQYF	.	.	TRBJ2-5	TRBV5-1
TGTGCCAGCAGTAGCCCTACAGGGGGTAGTTCACCCCTCCACTTT	CASSSPTGGSSPLHF	TRBD1	.	TRBJ1-6	TRBV27
TGTGCCAGCTCACCCCATTGGTTTGCGGGCTACACCTTC	CASSPHWFAGYTF	.	few	TRBJ1-2	TRBV18
TGTGCCAGCAGCAAAATCGACAGAGGGACTGAAGCTTTCTTT	CASSKIDRGTEAFF	.	many	TRBJ1-1	TRBV21-1
TGTGCCATCAGTGGGGGGATTGACAGCACCTACGAGCAGTACTTC	CAISGGIDSTYEQYF	.	many	TRBJ2-7	TRBV10-3
TGTGCCAGCACCGCCGGCCCCCTAGCGTTCACAGATACGCAGTATTTT	CASTAGPLAFTDTQYF	.	.	TRBJ2-3	TRBV9